The clone carrying this T cell receptor beta chain was seen only a few times. The data are from a study of shared clonotypes between healthy human individuals. Study information: Donor ages ranged 18 to 49 years: a couple of women, a few men. Per-donor plates numbered three CD4 naive, three CD4 memory, two CD8 naive and one CD8 memory.

There are 13 residues in the CDR3. The V gene lost 0 bases and the J gene lost 4 bases, with 9 bases spanning the gap. CDR1 and CDR2 from the germline V gene are GTSNPN and SVGIG (reference sequence). Deep was the level at which the assay was run. Clones were sequenced by immunoSEQ multiplex PCR, and TCRdb holds only the in-frame ones, with some missing. The table shows about 1,900,000 clones, with less than 95% occurring only once. CD45RO-negative cells were positively selected for CCR7, leaving out terminally differentiated effector memory CD45RA+ cells. All of the donors resided in Nashville, Tennessee, and each was a Caucasian adult.

The source material was naive CD8+ T cells sorted from blood. The source is a man between 18 and 35 years old in good health. V and J are TRBV30 and TRBJ1-1, with a tentative D call TRBD1 (5 bases). The CDR3, as DNA: TGTGCCTGGAGTGTTCTCCAGGGCACTGAAGCTTTCTTT. Translated: CAWSVLQGTEAFF.